The T cell receptor beta chain under discussion was sequenced for a study of blood T cell repertoires in COVID-19. In the study overall: Samples of COVID-19 (acute and convalescent) were obtained from the United States, Italy and Spain. Nucleic acid was either cDNA or gDNA, and it came from T cells, B-cell-depleted T cells, or PBMCs.

Generated by immunoSEQ multiplex PCR, the TCRdb table keeps only in-frame clones and is missing some. This table has over 100,000 clones, 65% to 90% appearing once. The sequencing input was peripheral blood. The clonotype was recovered from an elderly man with acute or convalescent COVID-19.

CDR3 amino acids: CAISEPPTGSGNTIYF. The CDR3 DNA reads TGTGCCATCAGTGAGCCCCCTACGGGTTCTGGAAACACCATATATTTT. This rearrangement joins TRBV10-3 to TRBJ1-3, with D unresolved. CDR1 is ENHRY and CDR2 is SYGVKD in the germline V gene. V was cut by 2 bases and J by 1 base, with 12 bases left in between. The CDR3 loop spans 16 amino acids.